These 30 T cell receptor beta chains were sequenced from one sample in a study of cytomegalovirus exposure and HLA in healthy donors. Both 60 Vbeta primers and 13 Jbeta primers went into the PCR. TCRdb's copy holds only in-frame clones and misses some; the assay was immunoSEQ multiplex PCR. The profile shows about 160,000 clones, approximately 80% of them singletons. The sample comprised PBMCs. These receptors were collected from a woman aged 45-65 years in good health and CMV-seropositive.

The J gene is TRBJ1-2, the V gene TRBV4-1; 10 nucleotides line up with TRBD1. Looked up from germline, CDR1 is MGHRA and CDR2 is YSYEKL. This CDR3 spans 18 amino acids. V gave up 8 bases and J gave up 4 bases; unmatched junction bases: 19. CDR3 loop: CASEKDPGQGIIGYGYTF. CDR3 DNA sequence: TGCGCCAGCGAGAAGGACCCGGGACAGGGGATTATTGGCTATGGCTACACCTTC.

The chain uses TRBV9 and TRBJ2-1, with D possibly being TRBD2 (6 bases). The V end lost 2 bases, the J end lost 9 bases, and 9 bases lay between the germline ends. This CDR3 spans 12 amino acids. Germline values: CDR1 SGDLS, CDR2 YYNGEE. The CDR3 bases are TGTGCCAGCAGCGTCCGGGACTTTGAGCAGTTCTTC. This sequence encodes CASSVRDFEQFF.

The chain is built from TRBV18 and TRBJ2-6; 7 bases agree with TRBD2. CDR1 and CDR2 (germline): KGHSH, LQKENI. This CDR3 region has 19 residues. After removal of 1 base from V and 1 base from J, the junction contained 10 bases not matched to a gene. As DNA, the CDR3 is TGTGCCAGCTCACCACTATTGCCGGGAGGCCAATCTGGGGCCAACGTCCTGACTTTC. This translates into CASSPLLPGGQSGANVLTF.

V gene TRBV2 combines with J gene TRBJ2-1; D perhaps matches TRBD2 (6 bases). The length of the CDR3 is 15 residues. Per the germline V gene, CDR1 is SNHLY and CDR2 is FYNNEI. V dropped 6 bases and J dropped 2 bases, with 14 bases sitting between them. The CDR3 loop is CASRLAPFPYNEQFF. The CDR3 DNA sequence: TGTGCCAGCAGACTAGCTCCGTTTCCCTACAATGAGCAGTTCTTC.

The chain joins TRBV7-2 to TRBJ1-5; no firm D call. Trimming removed 8 bases from V and 3 bases from J, with 17 bases in between. Germline V lookup: CDR1 SGHTA, CDR2 FQGNSA. CDR3 length: 15 amino acids. The CDR3 nucleotides are TGTGCCAGCGGAATAACAGTGGCAGACAATCAGCCCCAGCATTTT. This translates into CASGITVADNQPQHF. Filled out from reference TRBV7-2 and TRBJ1-5, the complete variable domain reads GAGVSQSPSNKVTEKGKDVELRCDPISGHTALYWYRQSLGQGLEFLIYFQGNSAPDKSGLPSDRFSAERTGGSVSTLTIQRTQQEDSAVYLCASGITVADNQPQHFGDGTRLSIL.

V and J are TRBV7-2 and TRBJ2-7; perhaps TRBD2 as D (6 bases). This CDR3 has 16 amino acids. Looked up from germline, CDR1 is SGHTA and CDR2 is FQGNSA. The V and J ends lost 5 bases and 0 bases respectively, with 17 bases between them. The CDR3 nucleotides read TGTGCCAGCAGCCCCCGGGGAGGAGGCTTCTCCTACGAGCAGTACTTC. Protein product: CASSPRGGGFSYEQYF.

This chain joins TRBV2 and TRBJ1-5, with D possibly matching TRBD1 (5 bases). The CDR3 is made up of 14 amino acids. Germline V lookup: CDR1 SNHLY, CDR2 FYNNEI. V was pared by 3 bases and J by 6 bases, with 12 bases between. The CDR3 sequence is CASSEGLRGQPQHF. For the CDR3, the DNA is TGTGCCAGCAGTGAGGGACTCCGCGGTCAGCCCCAGCATTTT. The whole variable domain, filled in from reference TRBV2 and TRBJ1-5, reads EPEVTQTPSHQVTQMGQEVILRCVPISNHLYFYWYRQILGQKVEFLVSFYNNEISEKSEIFDDQFSVERPDGSNFTLKIRSTKLEDSAMYFCASSEGLRGQPQHFGDGTRLSIL.

The rearrangement joins TRBV2 to TRBJ1-5, with TRBD1 as a possible D gene (5 bases). Trimming took off 4 bases at V and 1 base at J, with 8 bases between the two ends. The germline CDR1 and CDR2 sequences are SNHLY and FYNNEI. There are 14 residues in the CDR3. Here the CDR3 reads CASSGDYSNQPQHF. CDR3 bases: TGTGCCAGCAGTGGGGACTACAGCAATCAGCCCCAGCATTTT.

V gene TRBV28 combines with J gene TRBJ1-5; D may be TRBD1 (5 bases). CDR1 is MDHEN, CDR2 SYDVKM, per germline. The germline V and J ends were trimmed by 11 bases and 5 bases, with 13 bases remaining between them. There are 12 residues in the CDR3. CDR3 sequence: CAAGERDQPQHF. CDR3 nucleotide sequence: TGTGCCGCGGGGGAGAGGGATCAGCCCCAGCATTTT.

This rearrangement joins TRBV4-1 to TRBJ2-7, with 8 nucleotides matching TRBD1. J gave up 4 bases and V 7 bases, and 15 bases lay outside the gene matches. CDR3 length: 16 residues. Germline V gene lookup returns CDR1 MGHRA and CDR2 YSYEKL. The CDR3 DNA reads as TGCGCCAGCACCTTAAACCGGGACAGGAGAAGGTACGAGCAGTACTTC. Its translation: CASTLNRDRRRYEQYF.

The chain combines TRBV7-4 with TRBJ1-4; D gene unclear. This CDR3 contains 15 residues. CDR1 SGHVT and CDR2 SQSDAQ come from the germline V gene. V was pared by 2 bases and J by 6 bases, with 13 bases between. CDR3 DNA: TGTGCCAGCAGCTTATTAGCGGGTTACCATGAAAAACTGTTTTTT. This sequence encodes CASSLLAGYHEKLFF.

The chain uses TRBV5-1 and TRBJ1-6; TRBD1 matches at 8 bases. Germline CDR1 and CDR2: SGHRS and YFSETQ. V was clipped by 3 bases and J by 8 bases; unmatched bases: 7. This CDR3 comprises 15 residues. The CDR3 DNA follows: TGCGCCAGCAGCTACGGACAGGGTGTCGATTCACCCCTCCACTTT. Translating gives CASSYGQGVDSPLHF.

The V and J genes are TRBV9 and TRBJ1-6, with 10 bases fitting TRBD1. Looked up from germline, CDR1 is SGDLS and CDR2 is YYNGEE. This CDR3 is 16 amino acids long. Trimming removed 0 bases from V and 9 bases from J; junction bases left unmatched: 6. The CDR3 region has the DNA TGTGCCAGCAGCGTAGAACTGGGACAGGGGATTTCACCCCTCCACTTT. Encoded protein: CASSVELGQGISPLHF.

CDR3 residues: CASSLAGVNEQFF. The CDR3 bases are TGCGCCAGCAGCCTAGCGGGAGTAAATGAGCAGTTCTTC. The rearrangement uses TRBV5-1 and TRBJ2-1, with 10 bases fitting TRBD2. CDR1 and CDR2 from the germline V gene are SGHRS and YFSETQ. Germline trimming cut 4 bases from V and 7 bases from J; bases unmatched to any gene: 2. The CDR3 extends over 13 amino acids.

V is TRBV18 and J is TRBJ1-1; D uncertain. CDR3 size: 13 residues. CDR1 KGHSH and CDR2 LQKENI come from the germline V gene. Trimming pared 2 bases from V and 4 bases from J, leaving 8 bases between. The CDR3 reads CASSPATSTEAFF. The DNA of the CDR3 is TGTGCCAGCTCACCAGCCACGAGCACTGAAGCTTTCTTT. Full variable domain (missing parts from reference TRBV18 and TRBJ1-1): NAGVMQNPRHLVRRRGQEARLRCSPMKGHSHVYWYRQLPEEGLKFMVYLQKENIIDESGMPKERFSAEFPKEGPSILRIQQVVRGDSAAYFCASSPATSTEAFFGQGTRLTVV.

The chain is built from TRBV29-1 and TRBJ1-4, with D unclear. The V gene lost 4 bases and the J gene lost 4 bases, with 10 bases spanning the gap. Germline-derived CDR1 and CDR2 are SQVTM and ANQGSEA. CDR3 length: 13 amino acids. CDR3: CSVGESHNEKLFF. The CDR3 bases are TGCAGCGTTGGGGAGAGTCATAATGAAAAACTGTTTTTT.

The chain carries TRBV7-2 and TRBJ2-2, with 9 nucleotides matching TRBD1. Germline loops: CDR1 SGHTA, CDR2 FQGNSA. The CDR3 runs to 15 residues. V dropped 1 base and J dropped 8; count of bases not matched to a gene: 5. The CDR3 is CASSLVTGGSGELFF. DNA for the CDR3: TGTGCCAGCAGCTTAGTGACAGGGGGATCAGGGGAGCTGTTTTTT.

This chain links TRBV7-9 with TRBJ1-2; 7 positions agree with TRBD1. V trimming: 1 base; J trimming: 8 bases; junction bases outside the gene matches: 7. Germline V gives CDR1 SEHNR, CDR2 FQNEAQ (reference sequence). The CDR3 sequence is 14 residues long. The DNA of the CDR3 is TGTGCCAGCAGCTTAGGTGGACAGGACCCCGGCTACACCTTC. It yields the protein CASSLGGQDPGYTF.

This clone appeared once. J is TRBJ2-5 and V is TRBV19; the D gene is possibly TRBD2 (6 bases). CDR1 and CDR2 from the germline V gene are LNHDA and SQIVND (reference sequence). CDR3 size: 16 residues. V lost 4 bases, J lost 5 bases, and 20 bases lay in between. The CDR3 region is CASSTGTSAYRETQYF. CDR3 sequence (DNA): TGTGCCAGTAGTACCGGGACTTCGGCTTATCGGGAGACCCAGTACTTC.

The chain uses TRBV5-1 and TRBJ2-7, with TRBD1 as a possible D gene (6 bases). Germline V CDR1 and CDR2: SGHRS, YFSETQ. V lost 0 bases and J lost 3, with 13 bases in between. The CDR3 extends over 15 amino acids. The DNA for the CDR3 is TGCGCCAGCAGCTTGGACTTTGGACAGAGCTACGAGCAGTACTTC. It encodes CASSLDFGQSYEQYF.

The V and J genes are TRBV18 and TRBJ2-7, with 9 bases that match TRBD2. The CDR3 runs to 16 residues. V was pared by 3 bases and J by 2 bases, with 8 bases of the junction left unmatched. Germline V gene sequence: CDR1 KGHSH, CDR2 LQKENI. The CDR3 nucleotides read TGTGCCAGCTCACCGATGCGGGGGGGCGGCACCTACGAGCAGTACTTC. Translated: CASSPMRGGGTYEQYF.

This chain uses TRBV5-4 with TRBJ2-3; D is ambiguous. This CDR3 comprises 13 residues. V lost 4 bases and J 6 bases, leaving 12 bases between the germline ends. CDR1 SGHNT and CDR2 YYREEE come from the germline V gene (reference sequence). The CDR3 bases are TGTGCCAGCAGCCTGGGGTACCAGGATACGCAGTATTTT. Protein: CASSLGYQDTQYF. Filled out from reference TRBV5-4 and TRBJ2-3, the complete variable domain reads ETGVTQSPTHLIKTRGQQVTLRCSSQSGHNTVSWYQQALGQGPQFIFQYYREEENGRGNFPPRFSGLQFPNYSSELNVNALELDDSALYLCASSLGYQDTQYFGPGTRLTVL.

CDR3 sequence: CASGRVAGGVYEQYF. CDR3 DNA sequence: TGTGCCAGCGGGCGGGTAGCGGGAGGGGTCTACGAGCAGTACTTC. The chain is built from TRBV28 and TRBJ2-7, with 11 bases that match TRBD2. The CDR3 extends over 15 amino acids. Losses at the gene ends were 8 bases for V and 3 bases for J; bases not matched to a gene: 9. CDR1 is MDHEN, CDR2 SYDVKM, per germline.

This chain links TRBV7-3 with TRBJ2-3; 14 positions match TRBD2. Losses at the gene ends were 1 base for V and 3 bases for J; bases not matched to a gene: 12. Germline assignment: CDR1 SGHTA and CDR2 FQGTGA. The CDR3 is 20 residues long. The CDR3 nucleotides are TGTGCCAGCAGCTTAAGCGGCCGACTAGCGGGGGGGCAGGGTACAGATACGCAGTATTTT. Its protein product is CASSLSGRLAGGQGTDTQYF.

The J gene is TRBJ2-7, the V gene TRBV4-3, with D possibly TRBD2 on 5 matching bases. Germline assignment: CDR1 LGHNA and CDR2 YSLEER. CDR3 length equals 17 residues. The V end was cut by 7 bases, the J end by 7 bases, with 29 bases between. DNA for the CDR3: TGCGCCAGCAACTTCAAGCCCACGGGGAGCAGCTCGAGGGAGCAGTACTTC. It yields the protein CASNFKPTGSSSREQYF.

With regard to this clone: The junction differs from germline at one of its ends, possibly a read error. The CDR3 reads CATNPDRTTEKLFF. The DNA for the CDR3 is TGTGCCACCAACCCGGACAGGACTACTGAAAAACTGTTTTTT. The rearrangement joins TRBV15 to TRBJ1-4; 7 bases are shared with TRBD1. The V gene's germline CDR1 is LNHNV and CDR2 YYDKDF (reference sequence). The CDR3 consists of 14 residues.

The V and J genes are TRBV6-9 and TRBJ2-7, with 7 nucleotides matching TRBD2. Germline V gene lookup returns CDR1 MNHGY and CDR2 SVAAGI. Trimming cost V 8 bases and J 1 base; bases outside gene matches: 11. CDR3 size: 15 residues. The DNA of the CDR3 is TGTGCCAGCCTATGTGTCCCACTAGCGTCCTACGAGCAGTACTTC. The encoded protein is CASLCVPLASYEQYF.

The chain links TRBV30 to TRBJ1-3; a weak D match, TRBD1 (5 bases). The CDR3 totals 13 residues. Germline CDR1 GTSNPN, CDR2 SVGIG (reference sequence). V was clipped by 2 bases and J by 3 bases, with 8 bases between them. In DNA, the CDR3 is TGTGCCTGGAGTCTGCAGGGTGGAAACACCATATATTTT. It specifies CAWSLQGGNTIYF.

The sample holds a few counts of this clone. The genes are TRBV12-5 and TRBJ2-3, with 7 bases lining up with TRBD2. The germline V gene encodes CDR1 LGHNT and CDR2 FRNRAP. J gave up 4 bases and V 7 bases, and 14 bases lay outside the gene matches. This CDR3 contains 16 residues. The CDR3 nucleotides are TGTGCTAGTGCCAAAGGGGACGGGAGGTATGCAGATACGCAGTATTTT. Its translation is CASAKGDGRYADTQYF.

This chain links TRBV5-1 with TRBJ1-1, with D possibly matching TRBD1 (5 bases). Germline CDR1 is SGHRS and CDR2 is YFSETQ. The CDR3 runs 17 residues. Trimming removed 0 bases from V and 3 bases from J, with 18 bases in between. The CDR3 reads CASSLAGGTGWDTEAFF. In nucleotides, the CDR3 is TGCGCCAGCAGCTTGGCCGGCGGGACTGGATGGGACACTGAAGCTTTCTTT.